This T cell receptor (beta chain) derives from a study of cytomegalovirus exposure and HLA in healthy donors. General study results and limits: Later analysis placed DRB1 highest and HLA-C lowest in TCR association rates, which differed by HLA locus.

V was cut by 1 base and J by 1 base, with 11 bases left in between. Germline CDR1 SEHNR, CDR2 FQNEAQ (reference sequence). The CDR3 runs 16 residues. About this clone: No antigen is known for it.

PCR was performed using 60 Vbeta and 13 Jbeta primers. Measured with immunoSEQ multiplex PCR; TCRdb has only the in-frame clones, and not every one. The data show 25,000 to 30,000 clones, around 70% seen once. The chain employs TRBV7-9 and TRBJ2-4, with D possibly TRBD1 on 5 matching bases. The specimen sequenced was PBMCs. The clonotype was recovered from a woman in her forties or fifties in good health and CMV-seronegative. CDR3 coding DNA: TGTGCCAGCAGCTTAGGGGCAGGGTTGGCCAAAAACATTCAGTACTTC. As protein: CASSLGAGLAKNIQYF.